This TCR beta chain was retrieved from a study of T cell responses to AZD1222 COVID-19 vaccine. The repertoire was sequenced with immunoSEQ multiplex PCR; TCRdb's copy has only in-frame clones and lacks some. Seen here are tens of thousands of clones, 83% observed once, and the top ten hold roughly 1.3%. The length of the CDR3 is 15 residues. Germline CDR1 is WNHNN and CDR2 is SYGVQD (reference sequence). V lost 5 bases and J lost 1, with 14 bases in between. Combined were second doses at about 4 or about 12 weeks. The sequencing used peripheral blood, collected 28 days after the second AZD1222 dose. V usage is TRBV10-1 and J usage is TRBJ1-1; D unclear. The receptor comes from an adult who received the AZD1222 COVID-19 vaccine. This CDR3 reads CASSPQANWNTEAFF. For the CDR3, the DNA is TGCGCCAGCAGTCCCCAGGCGAACTGGAACACTGAAGCTTTCTTT.